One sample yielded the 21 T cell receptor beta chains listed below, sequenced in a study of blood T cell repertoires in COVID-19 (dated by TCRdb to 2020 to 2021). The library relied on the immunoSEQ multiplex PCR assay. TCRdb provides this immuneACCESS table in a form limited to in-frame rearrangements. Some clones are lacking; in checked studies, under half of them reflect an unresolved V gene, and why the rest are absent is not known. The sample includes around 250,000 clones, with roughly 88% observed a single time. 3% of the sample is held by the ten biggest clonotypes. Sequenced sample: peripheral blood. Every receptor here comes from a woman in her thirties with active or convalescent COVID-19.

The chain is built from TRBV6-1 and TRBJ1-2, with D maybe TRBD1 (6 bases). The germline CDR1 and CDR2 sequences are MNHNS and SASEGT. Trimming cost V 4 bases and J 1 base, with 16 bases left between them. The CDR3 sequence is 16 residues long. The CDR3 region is CASSAWGGRGNYGYTF. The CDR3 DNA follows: TGTGCCAGCAGTGCCTGGGGGGGCAGAGGTAACTATGGCTACACCTTC.

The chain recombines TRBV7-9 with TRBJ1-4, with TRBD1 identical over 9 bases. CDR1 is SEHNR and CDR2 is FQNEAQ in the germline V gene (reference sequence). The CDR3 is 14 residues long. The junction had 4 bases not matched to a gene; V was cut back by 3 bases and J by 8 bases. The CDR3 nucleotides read TGTGCCAGCAGCTTGGGACAGGGTTGGGAAAAACTGTTTTTT. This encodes CASSLGQGWEKLFF.

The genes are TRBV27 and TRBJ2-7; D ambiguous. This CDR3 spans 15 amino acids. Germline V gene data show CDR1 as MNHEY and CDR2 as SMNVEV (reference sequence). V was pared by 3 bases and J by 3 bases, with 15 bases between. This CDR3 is CASSFYPGPDYEQYF. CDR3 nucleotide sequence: TGTGCCAGCAGTTTTTACCCGGGTCCAGACTACGAGCAGTACTTC.

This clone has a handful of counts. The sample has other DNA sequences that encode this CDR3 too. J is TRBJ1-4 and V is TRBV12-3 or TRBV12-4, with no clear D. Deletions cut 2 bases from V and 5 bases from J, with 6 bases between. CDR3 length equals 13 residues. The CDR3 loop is CASSLQFNEKLFF. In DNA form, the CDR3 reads TGTGCCAGCAGTTTACAGTTCAATGAAAAACTGTTTTTT.

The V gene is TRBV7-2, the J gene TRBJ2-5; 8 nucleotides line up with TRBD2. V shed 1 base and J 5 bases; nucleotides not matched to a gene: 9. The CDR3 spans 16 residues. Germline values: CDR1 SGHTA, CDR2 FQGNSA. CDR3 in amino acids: CASSLVGGAGQETQYF. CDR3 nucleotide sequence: TGTGCCAGCAGCTTAGTCGGGGGGGCCGGTCAGGAGACCCAGTACTTC. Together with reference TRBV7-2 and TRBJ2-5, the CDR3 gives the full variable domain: GAGVSQSPSNKVTEKGKDVELRCDPISGHTALYWYRQSLGQGLEFLIYFQGNSAPDKSGLPSDRFSAERTGGSVSTLTIQRTQQEDSAVYLCASSLVGGAGQETQYFGPGTRLLVL.

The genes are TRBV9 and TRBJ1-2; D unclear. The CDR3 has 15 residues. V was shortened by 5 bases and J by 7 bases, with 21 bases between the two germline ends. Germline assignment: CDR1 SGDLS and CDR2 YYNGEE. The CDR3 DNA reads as TGTGCCAGCAGAGGATCTTTCGACACCTCGGTTGGCTACACCTTC. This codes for CASRGSFDTSVGYTF.

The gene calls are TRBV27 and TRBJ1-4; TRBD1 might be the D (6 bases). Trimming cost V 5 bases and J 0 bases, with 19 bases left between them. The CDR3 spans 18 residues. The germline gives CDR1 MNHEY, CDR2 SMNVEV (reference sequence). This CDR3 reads CASSIKTGQAATNEKLFF. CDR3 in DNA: TGTGCCAGCAGTATTAAGACGGGACAAGCCGCAACTAATGAAAAACTGTTTTTT. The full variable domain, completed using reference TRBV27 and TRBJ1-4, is EAQVTQNPRYLITVTGKKLTVTCSQNMNHEYMSWYRQDPGLGLRQIYYSMNVEVTDKGDVPEGYKVSRKEKRNFPLILESPSPNQTSLYFCASSIKTGQAATNEKLFFGSGTQLSVL.

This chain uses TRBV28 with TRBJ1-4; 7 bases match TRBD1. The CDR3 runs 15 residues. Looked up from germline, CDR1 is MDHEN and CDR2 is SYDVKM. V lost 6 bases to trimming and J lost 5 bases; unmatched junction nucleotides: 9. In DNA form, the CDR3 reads TGTGCCAGCAGCGAAAACAGGGGAAAAAATGAAAAACTGTTTTTT. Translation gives CASSENRGKNEKLFF.

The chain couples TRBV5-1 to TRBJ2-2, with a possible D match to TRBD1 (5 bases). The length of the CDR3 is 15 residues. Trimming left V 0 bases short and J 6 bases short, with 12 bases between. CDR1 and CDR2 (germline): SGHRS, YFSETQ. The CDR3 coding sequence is TGCGCCAGCAGCTTGGAAGTTCAAGGGGCCGGGGAGCTGTTTTTT. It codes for CASSLEVQGAGELFF.

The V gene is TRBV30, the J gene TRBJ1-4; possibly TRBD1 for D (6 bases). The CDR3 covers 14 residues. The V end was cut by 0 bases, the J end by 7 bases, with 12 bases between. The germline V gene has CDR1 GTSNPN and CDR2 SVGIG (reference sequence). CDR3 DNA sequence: TGTGCCTGGAGTGTAGGGGGTCGCAGTGAAAAACTGTTTTTT. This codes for CAWSVGGRSEKLFF.

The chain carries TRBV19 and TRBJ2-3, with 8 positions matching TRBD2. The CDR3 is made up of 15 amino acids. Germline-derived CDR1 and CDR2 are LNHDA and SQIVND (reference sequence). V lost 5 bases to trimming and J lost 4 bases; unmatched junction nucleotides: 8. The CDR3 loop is CASSGGLARADTQYF. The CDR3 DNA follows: TGTGCCAGTAGTGGCGGACTAGCACGCGCAGATACGCAGTATTTT.

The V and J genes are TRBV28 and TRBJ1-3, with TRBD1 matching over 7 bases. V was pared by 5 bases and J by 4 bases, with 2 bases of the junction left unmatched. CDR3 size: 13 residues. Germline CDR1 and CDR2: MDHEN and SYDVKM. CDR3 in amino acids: CASSGGQGNTIYF. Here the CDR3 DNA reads TGTGCCAGCAGTGGGGGACAGGGAAACACCATATATTTT.

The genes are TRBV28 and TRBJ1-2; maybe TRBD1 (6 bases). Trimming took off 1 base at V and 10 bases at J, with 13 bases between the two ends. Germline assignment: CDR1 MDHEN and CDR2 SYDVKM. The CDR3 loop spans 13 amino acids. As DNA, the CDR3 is TGTGCCAGCAGTTTATCCGCAGGGGTCTACTACACCTTC. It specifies CASSLSAGVYYTF.

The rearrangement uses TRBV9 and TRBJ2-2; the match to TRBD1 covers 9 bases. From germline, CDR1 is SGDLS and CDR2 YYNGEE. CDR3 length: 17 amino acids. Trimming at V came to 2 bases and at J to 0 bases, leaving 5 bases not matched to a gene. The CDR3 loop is CASSVPRDRANTGELFF. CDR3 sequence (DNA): TGTGCCAGCAGCGTCCCGAGGGACAGGGCGAACACCGGGGAGCTGTTTTTT.

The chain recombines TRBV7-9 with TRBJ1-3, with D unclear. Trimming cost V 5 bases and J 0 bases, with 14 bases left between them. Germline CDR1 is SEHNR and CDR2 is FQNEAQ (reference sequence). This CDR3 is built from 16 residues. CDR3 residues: CASSRMGAYSGNTIYF. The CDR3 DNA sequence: TGTGCCAGCAGCCGGATGGGAGCCTACTCTGGAAACACCATATATTTT.

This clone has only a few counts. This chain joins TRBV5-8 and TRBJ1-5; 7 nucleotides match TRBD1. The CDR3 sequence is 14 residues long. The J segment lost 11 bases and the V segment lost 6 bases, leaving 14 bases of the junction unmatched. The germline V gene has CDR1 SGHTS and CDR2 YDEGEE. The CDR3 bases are TGTGCCAGCACCCCCCGGGGGACAGCAATTGCCCAGCATTTT. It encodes CASTPRGTAIAQHF. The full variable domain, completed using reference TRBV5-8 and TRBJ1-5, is EAGVTQSPTHLIKTRGQQATLRCSPISGHTSVYWYQQALGLGLQFLLWYDEGEERNRGNFPPRFSGRQFPNYSSELNVNALELEDSALYLCASTPRGTAIAQHFGDGTRLSIL.

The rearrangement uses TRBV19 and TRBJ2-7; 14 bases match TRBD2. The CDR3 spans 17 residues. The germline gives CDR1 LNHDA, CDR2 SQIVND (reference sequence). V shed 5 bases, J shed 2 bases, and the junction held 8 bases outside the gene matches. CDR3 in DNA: TGTGCCAGTAGTGCGACTAGCGGGGGGGCCCGGGCCTACGAGCAGTACTTC. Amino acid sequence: CASSATSGGARAYEQYF.

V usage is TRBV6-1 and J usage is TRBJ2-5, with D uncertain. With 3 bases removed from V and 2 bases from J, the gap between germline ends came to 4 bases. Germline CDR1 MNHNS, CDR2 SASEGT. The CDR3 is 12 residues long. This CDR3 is CASSETQETQYF. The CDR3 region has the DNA TGTGCCAGCAGTGAGACTCAAGAGACCCAGTACTTC.

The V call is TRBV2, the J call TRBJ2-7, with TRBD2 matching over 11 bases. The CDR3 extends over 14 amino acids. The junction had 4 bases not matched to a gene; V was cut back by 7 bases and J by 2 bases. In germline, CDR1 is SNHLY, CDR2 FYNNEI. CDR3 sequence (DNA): TGTGCCAGCAAGGCTAGCGGGGGGACCTACGAGCAGTACTTC. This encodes CASKASGGTYEQYF.

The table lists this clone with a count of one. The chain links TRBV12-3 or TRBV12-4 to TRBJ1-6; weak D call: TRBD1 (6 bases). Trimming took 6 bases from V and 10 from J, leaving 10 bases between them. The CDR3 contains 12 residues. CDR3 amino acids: CASRQGRSPLHF. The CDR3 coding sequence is TGTGCCAGCAGACAGGGACGGTCACCCCTCCACTTT.

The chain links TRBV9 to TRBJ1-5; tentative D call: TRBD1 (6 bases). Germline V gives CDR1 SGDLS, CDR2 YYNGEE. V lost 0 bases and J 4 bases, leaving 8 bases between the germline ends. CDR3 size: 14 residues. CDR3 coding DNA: TGTGCCAGCAGCGTAGGGCAGGGGAATCAGCCCCAGCATTTT. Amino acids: CASSVGQGNQPQHF.